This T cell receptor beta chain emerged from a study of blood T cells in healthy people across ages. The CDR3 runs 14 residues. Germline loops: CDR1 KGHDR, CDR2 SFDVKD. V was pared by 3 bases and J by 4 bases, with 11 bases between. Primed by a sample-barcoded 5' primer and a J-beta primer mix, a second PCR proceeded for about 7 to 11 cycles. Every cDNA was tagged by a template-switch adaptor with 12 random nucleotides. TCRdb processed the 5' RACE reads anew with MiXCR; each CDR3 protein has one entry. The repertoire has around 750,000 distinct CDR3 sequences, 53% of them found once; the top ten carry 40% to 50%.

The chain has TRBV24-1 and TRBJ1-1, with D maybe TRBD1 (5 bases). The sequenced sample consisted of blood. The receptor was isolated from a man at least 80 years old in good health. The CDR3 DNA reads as TGTGCCACCAGTGATCCAGGGTTAGGCACTGAAGCTTTCTTT. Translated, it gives CATSDPGLGTEAFF.